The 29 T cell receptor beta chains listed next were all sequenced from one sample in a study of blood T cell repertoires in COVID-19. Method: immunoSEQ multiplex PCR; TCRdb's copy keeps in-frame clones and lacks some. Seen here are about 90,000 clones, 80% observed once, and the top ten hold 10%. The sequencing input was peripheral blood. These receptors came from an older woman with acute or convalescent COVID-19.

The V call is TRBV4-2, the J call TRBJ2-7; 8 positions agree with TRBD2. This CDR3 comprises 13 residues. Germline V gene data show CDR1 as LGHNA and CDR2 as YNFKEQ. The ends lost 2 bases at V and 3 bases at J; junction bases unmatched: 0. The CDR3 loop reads CASSQTSGYEQYF. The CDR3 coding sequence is TGTGCCAGCAGCCAAACTAGCGGCTACGAGCAGTACTTC.

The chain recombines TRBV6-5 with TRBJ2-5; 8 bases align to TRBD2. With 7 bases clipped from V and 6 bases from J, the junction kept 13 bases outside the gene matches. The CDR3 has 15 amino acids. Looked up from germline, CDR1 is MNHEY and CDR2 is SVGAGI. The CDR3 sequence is CASNNPGLDSQTQYF. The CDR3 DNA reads TGTGCCAGCAATAACCCGGGACTAGATTCCCAGACCCAGTACTTC.

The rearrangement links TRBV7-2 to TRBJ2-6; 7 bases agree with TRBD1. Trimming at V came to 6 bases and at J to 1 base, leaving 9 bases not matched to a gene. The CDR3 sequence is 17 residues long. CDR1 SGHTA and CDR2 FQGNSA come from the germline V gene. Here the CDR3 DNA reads TGTGCCAGCAGTTACGGACAGGTTAGATCTGGGGCCAACGTCCTGACTTTC. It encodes CASSYGQVRSGANVLTF.

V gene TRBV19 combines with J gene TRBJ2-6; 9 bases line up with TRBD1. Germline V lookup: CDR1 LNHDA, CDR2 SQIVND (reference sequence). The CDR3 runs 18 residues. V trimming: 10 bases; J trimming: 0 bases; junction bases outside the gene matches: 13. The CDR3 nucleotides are TGTGCCACTACAAGGACCGGGACAGGGTTCTCTGGGGCCAACGTCCTGACTTTC. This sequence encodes CATTRTGTGFSGANVLTF.

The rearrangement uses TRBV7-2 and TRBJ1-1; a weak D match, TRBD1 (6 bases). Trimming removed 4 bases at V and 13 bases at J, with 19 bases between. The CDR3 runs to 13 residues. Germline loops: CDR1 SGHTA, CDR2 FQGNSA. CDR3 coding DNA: TGTGCCAGCAGCTCGGGGGGCGCAGGGTGGGGTTTCTTT. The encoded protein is CASSSGGAGWGFF.

CDR3 nucleotides: TGTGCCAGCAGCTTAAAGGGTGGGAGAAATGAGCAGTTCTTC. Translation gives CASSLKGGRNEQFF. This sequence joins TRBV11-2 and TRBJ2-1; the D gene is possibly TRBD2 (5 bases). The V and J ends lost 2 bases and 7 bases respectively, with 12 bases between them. The CDR3 totals 14 residues. Germline V gene lookup returns CDR1 SGHAT and CDR2 FQNNGV. Full variable domain (remainder filled in from reference TRBV11-2 and TRBJ2-1): EAGVAQSPRYKIIEKRQSVAFWCNPISGHATLYWYQQILGQGPKLLIQFQNNGVVDDSQLPKDRFSAERLKGVDSTLKIQPAKLEDSAVYLCASSLKGGRNEQFFGPGTRLTVL.

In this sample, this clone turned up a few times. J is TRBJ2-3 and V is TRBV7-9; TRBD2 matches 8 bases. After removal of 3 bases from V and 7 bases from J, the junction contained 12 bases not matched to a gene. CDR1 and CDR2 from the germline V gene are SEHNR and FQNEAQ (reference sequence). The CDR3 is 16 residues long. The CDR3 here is CASSFAGTRGANTQYF. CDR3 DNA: TGTGCCAGCAGCTTCGCCGGGACTAGGGGGGCTAATACGCAGTATTTT.

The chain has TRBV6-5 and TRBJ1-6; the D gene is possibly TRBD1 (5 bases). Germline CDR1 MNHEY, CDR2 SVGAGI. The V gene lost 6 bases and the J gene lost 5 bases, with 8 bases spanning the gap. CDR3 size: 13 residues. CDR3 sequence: CASRDKHNSPLHF. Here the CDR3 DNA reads TGTGCCAGCAGGGACAAACATAATTCACCCCTCCACTTT.

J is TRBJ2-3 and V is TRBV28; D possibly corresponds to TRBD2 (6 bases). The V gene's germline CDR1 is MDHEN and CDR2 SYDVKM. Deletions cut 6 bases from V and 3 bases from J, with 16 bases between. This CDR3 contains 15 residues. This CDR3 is CASRAWGGGTDTQYF. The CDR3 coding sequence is TGTGCCAGCAGGGCTTGGGGAGGAGGGACAGATACGCAGTATTTT.

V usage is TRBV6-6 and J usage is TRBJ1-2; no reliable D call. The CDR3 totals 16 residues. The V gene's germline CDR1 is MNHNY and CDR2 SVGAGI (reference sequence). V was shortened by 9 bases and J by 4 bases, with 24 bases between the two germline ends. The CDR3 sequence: CASLSVQFGPSYGYTF. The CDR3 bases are TGTGCCAGTCTGTCAGTTCAGTTTGGCCCTAGCTATGGCTACACCTTC.

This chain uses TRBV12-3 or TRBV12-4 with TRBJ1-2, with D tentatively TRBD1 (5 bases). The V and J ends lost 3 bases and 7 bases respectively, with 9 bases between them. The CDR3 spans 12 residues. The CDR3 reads CASSLGGPGYTF. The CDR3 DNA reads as TGTGCCAGCAGTTTGGGGGGACCTGGCTACACCTTC.

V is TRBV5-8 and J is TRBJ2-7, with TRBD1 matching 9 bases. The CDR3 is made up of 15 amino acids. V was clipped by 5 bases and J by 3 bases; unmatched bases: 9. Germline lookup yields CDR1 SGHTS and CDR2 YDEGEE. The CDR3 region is CASSSGGQGNYEQYF. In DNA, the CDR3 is TGTGCCAGCAGTTCCGGGGGACAGGGTAACTACGAGCAGTACTTC. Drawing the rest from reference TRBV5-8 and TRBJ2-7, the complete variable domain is EAGVTQSPTHLIKTRGQQATLRCSPISGHTSVYWYQQALGLGLQFLLWYDEGEERNRGNFPPRFSGRQFPNYSSELNVNALELEDSALYLCASSSGGQGNYEQYFGPGTRLTVT.

Here the CDR3 DNA reads TGTGCCAGCAGTGACTCTATTCCGGACAGACATAATTCACCCCTCCACTTT. Translation: CASSDSIPDRHNSPLHF. This chain uses TRBV6-4 with TRBJ1-6; possible D gene TRBD1, 6 bases. The CDR3 extends over 17 amino acids. Germline CDR1 reads MRHNA; CDR2 reads SNTAGT. V lost 0 bases and J lost 5, with 14 bases in between.

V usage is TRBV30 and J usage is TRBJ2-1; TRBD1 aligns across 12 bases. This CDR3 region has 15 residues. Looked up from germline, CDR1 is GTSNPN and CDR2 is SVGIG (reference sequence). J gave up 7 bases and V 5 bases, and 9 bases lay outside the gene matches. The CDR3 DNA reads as TGTGCCTGGGACCCCGGGACAGGGGGCCGAAATGAGCAGTTCTTC. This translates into CAWDPGTGGRNEQFF.

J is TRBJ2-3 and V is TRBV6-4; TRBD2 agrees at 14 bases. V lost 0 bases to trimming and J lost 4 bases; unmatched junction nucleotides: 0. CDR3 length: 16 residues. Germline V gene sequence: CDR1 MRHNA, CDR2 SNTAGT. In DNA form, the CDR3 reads TGTGCCAGCAGTGACTCGACTAGCGGGGGGGCAGATACGCAGTATTTT. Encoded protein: CASSDSTSGGADTQYF.

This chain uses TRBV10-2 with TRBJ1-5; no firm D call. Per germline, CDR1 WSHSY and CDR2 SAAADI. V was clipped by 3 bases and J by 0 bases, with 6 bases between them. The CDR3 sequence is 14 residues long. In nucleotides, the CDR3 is TGCGCCAGCAGTGACGGGATTAGCAATCAGCCCCAGCATTTT. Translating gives CASSDGISNQPQHF.

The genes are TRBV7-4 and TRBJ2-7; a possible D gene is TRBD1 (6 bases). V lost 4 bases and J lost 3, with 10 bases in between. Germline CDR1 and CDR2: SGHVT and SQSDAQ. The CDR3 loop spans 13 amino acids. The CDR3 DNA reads TGTGCCAGCAGCTGGCACAGGGACTACGAGCAGTACTTC. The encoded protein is CASSWHRDYEQYF.

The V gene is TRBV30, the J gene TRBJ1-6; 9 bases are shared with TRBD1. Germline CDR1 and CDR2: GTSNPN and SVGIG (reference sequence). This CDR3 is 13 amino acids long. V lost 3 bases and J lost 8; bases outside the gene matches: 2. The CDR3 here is CAWRQGAHSPLHF. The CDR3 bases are TGTGCCTGGAGACAGGGGGCTCATTCACCCCTCCACTTT.

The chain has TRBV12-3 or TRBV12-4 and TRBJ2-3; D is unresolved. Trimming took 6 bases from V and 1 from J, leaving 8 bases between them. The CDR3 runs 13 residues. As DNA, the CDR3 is TGTGCCAGCAGCCCGGTAGGCACAGATACGCAGTATTTT. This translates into CASSPVGTDTQYF.

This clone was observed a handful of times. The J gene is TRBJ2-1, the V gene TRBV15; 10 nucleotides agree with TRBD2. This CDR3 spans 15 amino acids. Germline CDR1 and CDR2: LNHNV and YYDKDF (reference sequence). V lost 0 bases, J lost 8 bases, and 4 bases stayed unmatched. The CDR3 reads CATSRDQSGGDEQFF. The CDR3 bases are TGTGCCACCAGCAGAGATCAAAGCGGGGGGGATGAGCAGTTCTTC.

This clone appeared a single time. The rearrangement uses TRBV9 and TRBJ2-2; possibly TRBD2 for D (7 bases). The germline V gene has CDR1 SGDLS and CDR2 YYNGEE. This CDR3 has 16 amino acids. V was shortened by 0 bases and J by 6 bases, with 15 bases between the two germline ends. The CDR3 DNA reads TGTGCCAGCAGCGTAGGTGGAGGGGGGGGCTCCGGGGAGCTGTTTTTT. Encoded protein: CASSVGGGGGSGELFF. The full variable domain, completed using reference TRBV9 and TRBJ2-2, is DSGVTQTPKHLITATGQRVTLRCSPRSGDLSVYWYQQSLDQGLQFLIQYYNGEERAKGNILERFSAQQFPDLHSELNLSSLELGDSALYFCASSVGGGGGSGELFFGEGSRLTVL.

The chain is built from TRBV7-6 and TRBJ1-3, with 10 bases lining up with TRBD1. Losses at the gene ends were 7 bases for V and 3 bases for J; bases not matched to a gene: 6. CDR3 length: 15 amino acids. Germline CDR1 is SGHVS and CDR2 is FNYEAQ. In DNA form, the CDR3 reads TGTGCCAGCACCATGACAGGGGGCGGTGGAAACACCATATATTTT. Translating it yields CASTMTGGGGNTIYF.

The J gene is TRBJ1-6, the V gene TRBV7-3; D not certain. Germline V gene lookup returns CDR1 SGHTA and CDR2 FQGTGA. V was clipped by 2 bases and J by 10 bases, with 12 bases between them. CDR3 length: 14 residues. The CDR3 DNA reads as TGTGCCAGCAGCTTATTTGGGAGGGAGTCACCCCTCCACTTT. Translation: CASSLFGRESPLHF.

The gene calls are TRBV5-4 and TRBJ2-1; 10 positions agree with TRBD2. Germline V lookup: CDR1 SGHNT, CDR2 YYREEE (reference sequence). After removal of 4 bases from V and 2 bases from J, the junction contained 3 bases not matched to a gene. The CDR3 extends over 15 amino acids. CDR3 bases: TGTGCCAGCAGCCCAGGGACTAGCGCCTACAATGAGCAGTTCTTC. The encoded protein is CASSPGTSAYNEQFF. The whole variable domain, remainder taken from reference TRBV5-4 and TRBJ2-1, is ETGVTQSPTHLIKTRGQQVTLRCSSQSGHNTVSWYQQALGQGPQFIFQYYREEENGRGNFPPRFSGLQFPNYSSELNVNALELDDSALYLCASSPGTSAYNEQFFGPGTRLTVL.

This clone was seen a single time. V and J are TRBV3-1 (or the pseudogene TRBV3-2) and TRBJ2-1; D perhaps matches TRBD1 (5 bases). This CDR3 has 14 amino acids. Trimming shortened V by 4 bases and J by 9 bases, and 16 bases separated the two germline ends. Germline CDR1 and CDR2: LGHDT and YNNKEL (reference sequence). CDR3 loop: CASSREKRGPEQFF. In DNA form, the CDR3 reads TGTGCCAGCAGCCGGGAAAAAAGGGGCCCTGAGCAGTTCTTC.

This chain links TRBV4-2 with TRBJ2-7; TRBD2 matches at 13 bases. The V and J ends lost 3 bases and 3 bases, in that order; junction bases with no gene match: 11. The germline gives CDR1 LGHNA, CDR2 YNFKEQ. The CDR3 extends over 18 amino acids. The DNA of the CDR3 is TGTGCCAGCAGCCACCCGACTAGCGGGGGGCAGACCAGCTACGAGCAGTACTTC. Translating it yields CASSHPTSGGQTSYEQYF.

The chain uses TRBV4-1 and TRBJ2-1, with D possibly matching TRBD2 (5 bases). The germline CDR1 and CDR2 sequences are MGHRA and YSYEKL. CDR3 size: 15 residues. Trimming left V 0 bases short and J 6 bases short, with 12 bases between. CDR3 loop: CASSQDWGVSNEQFF. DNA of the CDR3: TGCGCCAGCAGCCAAGATTGGGGAGTTTCCAATGAGCAGTTCTTC.

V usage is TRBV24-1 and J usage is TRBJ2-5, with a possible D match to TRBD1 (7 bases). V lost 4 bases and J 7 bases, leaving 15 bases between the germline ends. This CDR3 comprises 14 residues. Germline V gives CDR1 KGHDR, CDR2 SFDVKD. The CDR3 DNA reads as TGTGCCACCAGTGACGCCGGACAGGAGGGGACCCAGTACTTC. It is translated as CATSDAGQEGTQYF.

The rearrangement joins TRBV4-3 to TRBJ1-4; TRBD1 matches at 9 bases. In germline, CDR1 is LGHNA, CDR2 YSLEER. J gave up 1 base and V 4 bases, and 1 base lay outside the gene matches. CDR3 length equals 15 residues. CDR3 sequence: CASSPTGGTNEKLFF. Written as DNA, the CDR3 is TGCGCCAGCAGCCCGACAGGGGGAACTAATGAAAAACTGTTTTTT.